The T cell receptor beta chain described here comes from a study of immune cell composition in non-small cell lung cancer. Study at large: Most cases were lung adenocarcinoma or squamous cell carcinoma.

This clone occurred a few times. Its antigen remains unidentified. Data came from immunoSEQ multiplex PCR; TCRdb stores just in-frame clones and leaves some out. The table has thousands of clones, roughly 80% seen once. The CDR3 runs 14 residues. The V end was cut by 2 bases, the J end by 3 bases, with 10 bases between. Looked up from germline, CDR1 is SGHTA and CDR2 is FQGTGA. Study-wide points: Squamous carcinomas (about 75%) more often had tumour-associated clones >0.5% than adenocarcinomas (roughly 35%). Adenocarcinomas with higher top tumour-associated clone frequency had more reactive TILs. Top 10 clone scores and clonality were higher in squamous than adenocarcinoma.

Sequenced sample: lung tumor tissue. The receptor was derived from a human donor with non-small cell lung cancer. The gene calls are TRBV7-3 and TRBJ2-5; D tentatively reads TRBD1 or TRBD2 (5 bases each). CDR3 nucleotides: TGTGCCAGCAGCTTATCGGGGCAGAAAGAGACCCAGTACTTC. Residues: CASSLSGQKETQYF.